This is a list of T cell receptor beta chains from one sample in a study of CD8+CD57+ T cells in acquired aplastic anemia. In TCRdb, the reads were re-called with MiXCR into one record per CDR3 protein. The table includes 50,000 to 65,000 distinct CDR3 sequences, roughly 54% detected once. Sequencing used sorted CD4+, CD8+, or CD8+CD57+ T cells (not recorded which) from PBMCs. These receptors came from a human donor in good health, serving as a control. The CDR3 runs from the conserved cysteine through the conserved F or W. Part of the rows lack a size; the others show once, few, many or a class for expanded clones.

TRBV10-3	once	TRBJ1-6	CAITGIRNSPLHF
TRBV20-1	NA	TRBJ1-6	CSARNLNGTAYSPLHF
TRBV9	NA	TRBJ2-1	CASSQGSNEQFF
TRBV9	NA	TRBJ1-1	CASSASSFDTEAFF
TRBV19	once	TRBJ1-6	CASTAGQLNSPLHF
TRBV4-1	many	TRBJ1-3	CASSQHSEPGGVNTIYF
TRBV2	NA	TRBJ2-7	CASRFDGWAYEQYF
TRBV28	NA	TRBJ2-5	CASRYQGVGTQYF
TRBV19	NA	TRBJ2-2	CASRMTGVNTGELLF
TRBV12-3/TRBV12-4	few	TRBJ2-1	CASSLASGSKDRNEQFF
TRBV20-1	many	TRBJ2-1	CSAGTSGYNEQFF
TRBV29-1	once	TRBJ2-3	CSGGTDTQYF
TRBV2	NA	TRBJ2-5	CASSEALRGAQYF
TRBV7-2	NA	TRBJ2-2	CASSTDRVTGELFF
TRBV7-8	NA	TRBJ2-2	CASSLRAGSPGELFF
TRBV24-1	NA	TRBJ2-3	CATSDLGSTDTQYF
TRBV10-3	few	TRBJ1-6	CAISQGSPHNSPLHF
TRBV9	NA	TRBJ2-5	CAISDGAGGFQETQYF
TRBV10-3	NA	TRBJ1-4	CAISERTADNEKLFF
TRBV29-1	NA	TRBJ1-1	CSVARDGRAFF
TRBV7-8	NA	TRBJ2-7	CASSLAPGWYEQYF
TRBV19	medium-sized	TRBJ2-7	CASSYRTSGSYEQYF
TRBV29-1	medium-sized	TRBJ1-2	CSVEDVYRQDYGYTF
TRBV20-1	many	TRBJ2-2	CSAVTTGELFF
TRBV10-2	NA	TRBJ1-4	CASSEPPQLQGIHEKLFF
TRBV10-3	once	TRBJ2-5	CAIWGGTGGETQYF
TRBV24-1	NA	TRBJ2-5	CATSDLGAVETQYF
TRBV7-2	many	TRBJ2-2	CASSRTSVTGELFF
TRBV12-3/TRBV12-4	many	TRBJ2-7	CASSRINYEQYF
TRBV15	NA	TRBJ1-2	CATSRDRDYGYTF
TRBV27	NA	TRBJ1-2	CASSFSGNYGYTF
TRBV2	NA	TRBJ2-7	CASRGLGAYF
TRBV29-1	NA	TRBJ2-3	CSVEAGLAGGVTDTQYF
TRBV11-2	many	TRBJ2-5	CASSATGLRETQYF
TRBV7-8	NA	TRBJ1-2	CASSLVGAGGGYTF
TRBV20-1	many	TRBJ1-5	CSARDLGLAGLNQPQHF
TRBV24-1	many	TRBJ1-5	CATSGSDSGGQPQHF
TRBV7-6	many	TRBJ1-1	CASSLRSGNTEAFF
TRBV19	NA	TRBJ1-6	CASSRGQVGSLHF
TRBV5-1	many	TRBJ2-7	CASSPSQAATYEQYF
TRBV25-1	NA	TRBJ1-2	CASSLWAGQVGYTF
TRBV7-2	NA	TRBJ1-2	CASSSDRDGYTF
TRBV11-2	many	TRBJ2-7	CASTSYGTGGEQYF
TRBV10-3	medium-sized	TRBJ2-7	CAISETGSYEQYF
TRBV6-5	many	TRBJ1-1	CATTRGGTEAFF
TRBV5-5	many	TRBJ2-5	CASSLWGETQYF